This T cell receptor beta chain was captured in a study of CXCR3-negative and CXCR3-positive naive CD8 T cells. About the research overall: With about 1.5 +/- 0.3 million reads per library, the TRB reads numbered roughly 140 million in total. Broader study findings: Surface CD5 matched across naive subsets, and TRB CDR3 properties served to infer TCR strength. CXCR3-expressing naive cells carried TRB CDR3s more hydrophobic than those of CXCR3-negative naive cells. Memory cells showed distinct TRBV-TRBJ patterns, while the two naive subsets matched.

CDR3 length: 14 amino acids. Worth noting for this clonotype: The target antigen is unknown.

With UMI labels, 5' RACE was used to prepare the TRB cDNA libraries. TCRdb reprocessed the 5' RACE reads and stores each CDR3 protein as one record, lacking DNA. The sample includes some 130,000 distinct CDR3 sequences. The rearrangement joins TRBV12-3 or TRBV12-4 to TRBJ2-5; the TCRdb D gene call, TRBD2, has no DNA to confirm it. Source material: naive CXCR3+ CD8+ T cells from blood. Indicated subset: CD45RO-CCR7+CD27+CD95- naive CD8+ T cells expressing CXCR3 (TNR3+). The sequence was obtained from a human donor in good health. Some clones in this sample may be carry-over from other donors' samples. CDR3: CASSFGLNQETQYF.